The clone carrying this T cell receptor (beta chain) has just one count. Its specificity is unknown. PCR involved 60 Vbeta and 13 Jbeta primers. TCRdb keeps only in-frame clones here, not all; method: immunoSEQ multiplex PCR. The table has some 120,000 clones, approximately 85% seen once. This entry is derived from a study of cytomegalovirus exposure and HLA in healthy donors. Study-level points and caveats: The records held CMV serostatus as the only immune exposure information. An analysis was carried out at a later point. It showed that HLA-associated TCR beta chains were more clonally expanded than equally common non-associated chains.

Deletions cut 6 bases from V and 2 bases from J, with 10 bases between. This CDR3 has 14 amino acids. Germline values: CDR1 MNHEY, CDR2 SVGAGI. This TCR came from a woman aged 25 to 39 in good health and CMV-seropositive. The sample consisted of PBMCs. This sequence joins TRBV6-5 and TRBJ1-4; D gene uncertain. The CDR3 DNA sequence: TGTGCCAGCAGCCGTAGTATGACTAATGAAAAACTGTTTTTT. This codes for CASSRSMTNEKLFF.